This TCR beta chain was identified during a study of response to subunit inactivated influenza vaccine. From germline, CDR1 is SEHNR and CDR2 FQNEAQ (reference sequence). J gave up 4 bases and V 4 bases, and 3 bases lay outside the gene matches. This CDR3 is built from 15 residues. Study-wide results and limits: The authors offered the suggestion that each seasonal influenza vaccination recruits few new T cells.

TCRdb re-called the RT-PCR reads with MiXCR, one entry per CDR3 protein. The sample has about 500,000 distinct CDR3 sequences; 13% are singletons. This clonotype was seen a handful of times. Its target is not known. This TCR derives from a man in his fifties or sixties who received an inactivated influenza vaccine. The chain has TRBV7-9 and TRBJ2-2, with 10 bases matching TRBD1. This specimen was PBMCs from blood, taken about 40 days after vaccination. The CDR3 bases are TGTGCCAGCAGCTGGACAGGGGGTGTCACCGGGGAGCTGTTTTTT. Translation: CASSWTGGVTGELFF. The variable domain in full, with the rest retrieved from reference TRBV7-9 and TRBJ2-2, is DTGVSQNPRHKITKRGQNVTFRCDPISEHNRLYWYRQTLGQGPEFLTYFQNEAQLEKSRLLSDRFSAERPKGSFSTLEIQRTEQGDSAMYLCASSWTGGVTGELFFGEGSRLTVL.